The clone carrying this TCR beta chain appeared a single time. The sample belongs to a study of blood T cell repertoires in COVID-19. Original data processing: Amplified reference gene primers provided the basis for estimating nucleated cell counts. Using immunoSEQ multiplex PCR, the repertoire was profiled, and TCRdb retains in-frame clones only, with some absent. That table furnishes V, J and clone size, whereas the DNA furnished D and trimming. The data hold about 39,000 clones, with roughly 92% observed a single time. This CDR3 spans 15 amino acids. Germline lookup yields CDR1 SEHNR and CDR2 FQNEAQ (reference sequence). Trimming cost V 7 bases and J 3 bases; bases outside gene matches: 6.

The specimen was peripheral blood. This rearrangement joins TRBV7-9 to TRBJ1-1, with 12 bases fitting TRBD1. The source of this sequence is a man in his fifties or sixties with active COVID-19. CDR3 in amino acids: CASMGQGALDTEAFF. CDR3 in DNA: TGTGCCAGCATGGGACAGGGGGCGCTGGACACTGAAGCTTTCTTT.